Below, 8 T cell receptor beta chains from the same sample are listed, as sequenced in a study of human T cells and chemical hapten exposure. Stated time point: patch test 2, 6 weeks after DPC sensitization. As to treatment: therapeutic diphenylcyclopropenone sensitization with weekly scalp DPC. TCRdb re-called the RACE reads with MiXCR, one entry per CDR3 protein. Of about 82,000 distinct CDR3 sequences in the sample, about 9.4% were seen once. The sequencing used whole blood, collected in connection with sensitization to the hapten diphenylcyclopropenone (DPC). The receptors were gathered from a woman aged 45-60 years with alopecia areata. Some clones in this sample may be carry-over from other donors' samples.

The chain couples TRBV3-1 to TRBJ2-5, with 9 positions matching TRBD2. Germline lookup yields CDR1 LGHDT and CDR2 YNNKEL (reference sequence). The CDR3 contains 16 residues. J gave up 4 bases and V 1 base, and 7 bases lay outside the gene matches. In nucleotides, the CDR3 is TGTGCCAGCAGCCAAGGTGCGGGAGGGCCCCCAGAGACCCAGTACTTC. Its translation: CASSQGAGGPPETQYF.

The rearrangement links TRBV9 to TRBJ1-5, with D unclear. The CDR3 consists of 14 residues. Trimming took 4 bases from V and 0 from J, leaving 8 bases between them. Germline V gene sequence: CDR1 SGDLS, CDR2 YYNGEE. CDR3 sequence reads: CASSRLDSNQPQHF. For the CDR3, the DNA is TGTGCCAGCAGCCGACTAGATAGCAATCAGCCCCAGCATTTT.

J is TRBJ1-5 and V is TRBV7-9; no clear D. The V end lost 2 bases, the J end lost 7 bases, and 6 bases lay between the germline ends. Germline V gene lookup returns CDR1 SEHNR and CDR2 FQNEAQ (reference sequence). This CDR3 region has 12 residues. The CDR3 DNA reads as TGTGCCAGCAGCTTATTCTCGCAGCCCCAGCATTTT. The encoded protein is CASSLFSQPQHF.

In this sample, this clonotype turned up many times. This chain joins TRBV29-1 and TRBJ1-2, with a tentative D call TRBD1 (5 bases). Trimming took 7 bases from V and 10 from J, leaving 16 bases between them. Germline-derived CDR1 and CDR2 are SQVTM and ANQGSEA. This CDR3 is built from 11 residues. CDR3 bases: TGCAGCGCCGGGGCCGGCGACGTCTACACCTTC. Amino acid sequence: CSAGAGDVYTF.

This clonotype was observed many times. The V and J genes are TRBV3-1 and TRBJ2-5; weak D call: TRBD1 (6 bases). The V end lost 2 bases, the J end lost 1 base, and 8 bases lay between the germline ends. The CDR3 loop spans 14 amino acids. CDR1 and CDR2 from the germline V gene are LGHDT and YNNKEL (reference sequence). The CDR3 DNA is TGTGCCAGCAGCCAACAGGGGATCCAAGAGACCCAGTACTTC. It codes for CASSQQGIQETQYF.

This clonotype was observed a handful of times. The chain recombines TRBV5-5 with TRBJ2-2; D gene ambiguous. This CDR3 has 15 residues. Germline V gives CDR1 SGHKS, CDR2 YYEKEE (reference sequence). The V end lost 1 base, the J end lost 6 bases, and 13 bases lay between the germline ends. The CDR3 reads CASSLLLIWSGELFF. In DNA form, the CDR3 reads TGTGCCAGCAGCTTGCTATTGATATGGTCCGGGGAGCTGTTTTTT.

The chain couples TRBV12-3 or TRBV12-4 to TRBJ1-2; 9 positions agree with TRBD1. V gave up 4 bases and J gave up 7 bases; unmatched junction bases: 7. This CDR3 is 14 amino acids long. This CDR3 reads CASSSRDRVPGYTF. In DNA, the CDR3 is TGTGCCAGCAGTTCCCGGGACAGGGTACCTGGCTACACCTTC.

This clonotype has only a few counts. CDR3 amino acids: CASSLASAGEQFF. CDR3 DNA: TGTGCCAGCAGCTTAGCGTCCGCCGGCGAGCAGTTCTTC. The chain combines TRBV7-2 with TRBJ2-1; D uncertain. This CDR3 is 13 amino acids long. The germline V gene has CDR1 SGHTA and CDR2 FQGNSA. Trimming took 0 bases from V and 10 from J, leaving 10 bases between them. Supplemented by reference TRBV7-2 and TRBJ2-1, the full variable domain reads GAGVSQSPSNKVTEKGKDVELRCDPISGHTALYWYRQSLGQGLEFLIYFQGNSAPDKSGLPSDRFSAERTGGSVSTLTIQRTQQEDSAVYLCASSLASAGEQFFGPGTRLTVL.